The clone carrying this T cell receptor (beta chain) appeared a few times. The antigen remains unidentified. This record comes from a study of cytomegalovirus exposure and HLA in healthy donors. Overall study findings and caveats: The classifier reportedly diagnosed cytomegalovirus status with high sensitivity and specificity. In a later analysis, the majority of CMV-associated beta chains seemingly showed HLA restriction.

The PCR contained 60 Vbeta and 13 Jbeta primers. TCRdb keeps only in-frame clones here, not all; method: immunoSEQ multiplex PCR. The sample lists about 160,000 clones, more than 60% occurring once. V shed 1 base, J shed 5 bases, and the junction held 11 bases outside the gene matches. The germline CDR1 and CDR2 sequences are SGHNT and YYREEE (reference sequence). The CDR3 runs to 16 residues. The sequenced material came from PBMCs. The chain has TRBV5-4 and TRBJ2-5, with 7 bases that match TRBD1. The sequence derives from a woman in her twenties or thirties in good health and CMV-seronegative. CDR3 amino acids: CASSLYRTGAGETQYF. CDR3 DNA: TGTGCCAGCAGCTTGTACCGAACAGGGGCCGGGGAGACCCAGTACTTC.